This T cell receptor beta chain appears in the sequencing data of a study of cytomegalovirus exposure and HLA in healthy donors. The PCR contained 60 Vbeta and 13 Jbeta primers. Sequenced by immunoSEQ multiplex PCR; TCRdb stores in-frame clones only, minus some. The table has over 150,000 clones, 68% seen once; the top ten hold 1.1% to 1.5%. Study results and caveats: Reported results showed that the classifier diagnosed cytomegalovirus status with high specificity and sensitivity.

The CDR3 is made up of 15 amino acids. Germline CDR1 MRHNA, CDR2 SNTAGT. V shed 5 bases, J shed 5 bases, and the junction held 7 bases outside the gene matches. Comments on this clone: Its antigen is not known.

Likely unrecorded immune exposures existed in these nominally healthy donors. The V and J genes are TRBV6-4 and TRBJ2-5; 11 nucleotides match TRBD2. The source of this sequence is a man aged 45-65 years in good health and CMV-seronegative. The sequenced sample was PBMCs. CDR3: CASSNPLAGGETQYF. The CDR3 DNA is TGTGCCAGCAGTAACCCCCTAGCGGGGGGTGAGACCCAGTACTTC.